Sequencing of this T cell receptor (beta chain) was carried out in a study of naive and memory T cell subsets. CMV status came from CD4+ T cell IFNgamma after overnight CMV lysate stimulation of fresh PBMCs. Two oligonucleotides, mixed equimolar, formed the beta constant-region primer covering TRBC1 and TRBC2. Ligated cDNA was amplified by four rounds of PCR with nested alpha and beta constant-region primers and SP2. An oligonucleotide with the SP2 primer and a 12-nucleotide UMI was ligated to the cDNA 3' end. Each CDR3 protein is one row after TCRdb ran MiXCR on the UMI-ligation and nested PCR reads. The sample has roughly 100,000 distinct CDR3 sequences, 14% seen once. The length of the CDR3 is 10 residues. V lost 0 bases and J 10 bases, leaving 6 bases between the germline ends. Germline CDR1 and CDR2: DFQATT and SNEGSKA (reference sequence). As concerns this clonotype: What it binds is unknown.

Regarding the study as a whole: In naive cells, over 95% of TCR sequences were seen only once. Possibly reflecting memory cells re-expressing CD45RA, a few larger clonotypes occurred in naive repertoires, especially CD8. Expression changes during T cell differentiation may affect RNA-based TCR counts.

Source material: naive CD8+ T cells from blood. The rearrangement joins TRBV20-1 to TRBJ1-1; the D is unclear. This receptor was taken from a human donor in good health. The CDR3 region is CSAREIIAFF. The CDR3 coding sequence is TGCAGTGCTAGAGAAATAATAGCTTTCTTT.